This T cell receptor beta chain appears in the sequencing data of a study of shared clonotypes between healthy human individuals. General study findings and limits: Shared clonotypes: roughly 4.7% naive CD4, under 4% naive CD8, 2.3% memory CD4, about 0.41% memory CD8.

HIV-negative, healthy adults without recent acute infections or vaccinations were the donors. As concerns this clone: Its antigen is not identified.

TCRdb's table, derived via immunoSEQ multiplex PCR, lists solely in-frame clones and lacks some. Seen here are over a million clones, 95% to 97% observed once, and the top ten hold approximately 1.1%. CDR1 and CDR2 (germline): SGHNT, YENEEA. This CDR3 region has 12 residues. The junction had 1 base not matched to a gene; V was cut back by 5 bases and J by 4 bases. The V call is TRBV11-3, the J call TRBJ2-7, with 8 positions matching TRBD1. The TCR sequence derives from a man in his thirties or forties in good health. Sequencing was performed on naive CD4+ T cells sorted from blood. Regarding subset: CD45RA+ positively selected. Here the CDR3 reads CASSRTGYEQYF. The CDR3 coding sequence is TGTGCCAGCAGCCGGACAGGGTACGAGCAGTACTTC.